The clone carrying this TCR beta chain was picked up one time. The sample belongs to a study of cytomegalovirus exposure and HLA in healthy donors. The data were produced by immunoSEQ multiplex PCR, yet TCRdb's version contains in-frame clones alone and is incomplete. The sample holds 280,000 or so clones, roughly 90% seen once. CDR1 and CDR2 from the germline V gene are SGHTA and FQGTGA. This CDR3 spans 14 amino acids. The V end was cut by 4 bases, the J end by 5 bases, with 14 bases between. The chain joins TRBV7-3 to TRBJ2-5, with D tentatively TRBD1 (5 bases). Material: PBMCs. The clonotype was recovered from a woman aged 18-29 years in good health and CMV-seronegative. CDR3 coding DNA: TGTGCCAGCAGCTCCCAGGGATTGGGGGAGACCCAGTACTTC. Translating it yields CASSSQGLGETQYF.